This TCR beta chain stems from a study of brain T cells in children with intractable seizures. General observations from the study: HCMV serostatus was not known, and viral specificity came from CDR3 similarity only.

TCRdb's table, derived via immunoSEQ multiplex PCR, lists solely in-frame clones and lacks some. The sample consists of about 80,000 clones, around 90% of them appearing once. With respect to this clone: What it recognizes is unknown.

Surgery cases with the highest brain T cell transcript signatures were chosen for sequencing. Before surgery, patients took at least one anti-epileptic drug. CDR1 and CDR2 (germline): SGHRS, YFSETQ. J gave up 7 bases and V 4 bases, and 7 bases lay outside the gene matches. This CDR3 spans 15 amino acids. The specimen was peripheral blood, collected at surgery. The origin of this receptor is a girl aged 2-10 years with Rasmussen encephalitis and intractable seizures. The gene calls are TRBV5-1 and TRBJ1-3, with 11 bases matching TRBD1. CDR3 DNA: TGCGCCAGCAGCGCCTCCGGGACAGGGGGGAACACCATATATTTT. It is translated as CASSASGTGGNTIYF.